This TCR beta chain was profiled in a study of cytomegalovirus exposure and HLA in healthy donors (dated by TCRdb to 2016 to 2017). General notes on the study: In an earlier analysis of roughly 500 of the donors, approximately 260 Gb of sequence data and about 110 million unique TCR beta sequences from about 179 million T cells were reported. Of the 350 to 450 genotyped donors, approximately 80% fell in the genetic ancestry cluster associated with self-reported Caucasian donors. Because of strong linkage in the cohort, roughly five DR-DQ haplotypes were treated as single units for association and clustering. All discovery cohort repertoires had been generated on a single sequencing platform. Typing coverage varied by locus: roughly 629-640 donors for A, B, C, DRB1 and DQB1; more than 500 for DQA1; more than 600 for DPA1; roughly 450 for DPB1. Among 300 to 500 genotyped donors of the cohort, an average of approximately 240,000 unique TCR beta nucleotide sequences was sequenced per donor, of which roughly 18% were non-productive. In a later analysis, previously published TCR beta repertoires from 550 to 750 donors were re-analyzed and high-resolution HLA genotyping was added so that TCR occurrence patterns could be studied. A later genetic analysis used genome-wide SNP genotypes for about 55% of the 666 donors, treating that subset as a discovery cohort. To predict cytomegalovirus infection status, the study combined high-throughput TCR immunosequencing, statistical association of individual TCRs with disease status, and machine learning. Donor age, sex, ethnicity and CMV serostatus were compiled alongside the repertoire data. The T cell repertoires of under 700 subjects were profiled by immunosequencing and related to cytomegalovirus serostatus. HLA typing covered class I and class II loci at four-digit resolution. Roughly 310 gigabases of sequencing data and approximately 85 million unique TCR sequences were included in an early release covering roughly 600 HLA-typed donors. In the later analysis, no new phenotypic data were used to find candidate immune exposures; instead, reliance was placed on TCR beta sequences and their occurrence across donors. In an earlier analysis of more than 550 of the donors, high-throughput TCR beta sequencing was used to judge whether each TCR beta V gene segment behaved as functional or pseudogenic. Along with the roughly 610-subject first cohort, a separate validation cohort of 120 different subjects was used. The study was designed to test whether signatures of past pathogen exposure could be identified by cataloging public T cell receptors.

In total, 666 healthy bone marrow donors made up the cohort. At the time of sampling, all cohort members were nominally healthy, though unrecorded immune exposures were likely present. The donor was CMV seropositive and belonged to the group of some 290 seropositive cohort members. A peripheral blood sample was collected from each donor, and TCR beta sequencing was performed on peripheral blood mononuclear cells. The Qiagen DNeasy Blood Extraction Kit was used to extract genomic DNA from the blood cell samples. Remarks on this clone: The target of this receptor is not known. One base away there is no much larger clone; base qualities are not given.

The library was generated by the immunoSEQ multiplex PCR assay. A mixture of 60 forward primers for TCR Vbeta segments and 13 reverse primers for TCR Jbeta segments was used in the multiplex PCR. The CDR3 region of rearranged TCR beta genes was amplified from genomic DNA with a multiplex PCR assay. The amplified TCR beta libraries were sequenced on the Illumina HiSeq System as 87-base-pair reads. The paper's data handling went like this. A later analysis tallied 75 million to 95 million unique TCR beta chains across the 700 or so repertoires, and some 10 million of those chains were shared by two or more donors. Raw reads were error-corrected and collapsed into unique sequences by a nearest-neighbor algorithm in which closely related sequences were merged to remove PCR and sequencing errors. Alignment of CDR3 sequences to IMGT reference sequences was used to assign V, D and J gene segments. For a sequence to be retained, a match of at least six nucleotides was required to both a V gene segment and a J gene segment. Rearrangements were classified as productive when the CDR3 lacked stop codons and remained in frame with V and J, and all other rearrangements were classified as non-productive. Following IMGT convention, CDR3 was defined as the stretch from the second conserved V-encoded cysteine to the conserved J-encoded phenylalanine. The earlier analysis of about 570 of the donors excluded any sequence lacking an unambiguous match to a single V gene segment. An earlier analysis of around 600 of the donors classified V segments as functional when productive rearrangements were above 56.7% and as segregating when the standard deviation between donors was above 5%. A statistical classification framework was built for diagnosing cytomegalovirus status from the catalog of TCR beta chain sequences. In a later analysis, TCR nucleotide sequences were compared against IMGT/GENE-DB human TR gene sequences so that V and J genes could be assigned. The TCRdist pipeline was used in a later analysis to assign CDR3 sequences and most-parsimonious VDJ recombination scenarios. In a later analysis, each TCR beta chain was defined by its CDR3 amino acid sequence together with its V-gene family, and reads without a unique V-gene family were excluded. In a later analysis, approximately 590 highly shared, low-generation-probability nucleotide sequences were removed to address suspected cross-contamination and a sequencing artifact. For each public chain, a later analysis derived a clonal expansion index from normalized ranks of inferred template counts within each repertoire. In a later analysis, generation probabilities were computed with a VDJ recombination model fitted to out-of-frame rearrangements, and the resulting probabilities were checked against IGoR. In a later analysis, hypergeometric tests were used to score TCR-TCR, TCR-HLA and TCR-CMV co-occurrence, with a repertoire-size bias correction applied to TCR pairs. False discovery rates were estimated in a later analysis by permuting HLA or CMV assignments 20 times. In a later analysis, co-occurring TCRs were grouped with DBSCAN, and TCRdist sequence similarity was added when clustering was performed within HLA-allele-positive subsets. Repertoires with fewer than 30,000 or more than 120,000 public chains, plus five repertoires with anomalous nucleotide sharing, were excluded from co-occurrence clustering. TCRdb provides this immuneACCESS table in a form limited to in-frame rearrangements. Some clones are lacking; in checked studies, under half of them reflect an unresolved V gene, and why the rest are absent is not known. The V and J calls and clone size are taken from that table; D and trimming were inferred from the DNA. Here the sample has 90,000 to 150,000 clones; more than 60% occur a single time. The top ten clones comprise approximately 11% of the sample.

Here is what the overall study found, with its caveats: A further reported finding was that TCR beta sequences accurately predicted the HLA-A and HLA-B alleles for most subjects in the first cohort. It was suggested by the authors that the approach could potentially be generalized to other disease states and immunological phenotypes. Most TCR sequences were observed very rarely across donors, whereas some public TCRs were present in many individuals. According to a later analysis, parvovirus B19, influenza, CMV and Epstein-Barr virus appeared linked to several top co-occurrence clusters. In vitro tests confirmed that a few of the cytomegalovirus-associated TCR beta chains recognize cytomegalovirus antigens. A later genetic analysis reported fewer N-insertions in productive TCRs among donors in an Asian-associated ancestry cluster than the approximately 700-donor mean. According to a later analysis, most CMV-associated TCR beta chains appeared to be HLA-restricted, and the HLA associations seemed to be driven largely by CMV exposure. In a later analysis, the rate of TCR association differed among HLA loci, with DRB1 alleles having the most associated TCRs and HLA-C alleles having the fewest. Strong co-occurrence of HLA alleles, especially DR and DQ, made assigning TCR associations to individual alleles difficult. A later genetic analysis associated a missense DCLRE1C variant with V-gene and J-gene trimming of TCR beta chains, and an independent cohort replicated the association. A group of highly shared sequence variants was considered likely to be a technical artifact of the sequencing pipeline. Sequencing depth was assumed to be roughly uniform across donors in the presence/absence analyses, though that assumption may not hold. The only immune exposure information available for the cohort was CMV serostatus. In this cohort, only TCR beta chains were sequenced, and detectable features were limited by the absence of alpha or paired-chain data. The earlier analysis of approximately 590 of the donors excluded seventeen rarely observed V segments, including chromosome 9 orphons, because counts were too low. In an earlier analysis of fewer than 750 of the donors, most TCR beta V segments were observed in productive rearrangements about 90% or about 30% of the time, broadly matching IMGT annotations. Correlated functional status among segregating V segments might reflect linkage disequilibrium, but an unknown experimental factor could not be ruled out. In a later analysis, HLA-associated TCR beta chains showed more clonal expansion and lower generation probabilities than non-associated chains that were equally common. Because some donors lacked HLA typing at each locus, the association tests relied only on the typed subset. The classifier was reported to diagnose cytomegalovirus status with high specificity and sensitivity in both the original and validation cohorts. At a false discovery rate of 0.05, a later analysis linked about 16,000 TCR beta sequences to specific HLA alleles. In the study, about 150 TCR beta chains were listed as associated with cytomegalovirus.

This TCR was sampled from a man aged 40-55 years in good health and CMV-seropositive. Sequencing was carried out using PBMCs.

The CDR3 protein: CASSLDLSWGSKSNTEAFF. In nucleotides, the sequence is TGTGCCAGCAGCTTAGATTTATCCTGGGGCAGCAAATCGAACACTGAAGCTTTCTTT. Recombination joined TRBV7-9 with TRBJ1-1; TRBD1 is a weak D gene call, 5 bases matching. Relative to germline, V is 1 base shorter and J is 1 base shorter, with 22 bases between their ends. CDR1 and CDR2 were assigned from the germline V gene (reference sequence) as SEHNR and FQNEAQ. From the cysteine through the phenylalanine, the CDR3 covers 19 amino acids. Left in the record is the CDR3 DNA by itself, 57 bases read in frame from the first base.